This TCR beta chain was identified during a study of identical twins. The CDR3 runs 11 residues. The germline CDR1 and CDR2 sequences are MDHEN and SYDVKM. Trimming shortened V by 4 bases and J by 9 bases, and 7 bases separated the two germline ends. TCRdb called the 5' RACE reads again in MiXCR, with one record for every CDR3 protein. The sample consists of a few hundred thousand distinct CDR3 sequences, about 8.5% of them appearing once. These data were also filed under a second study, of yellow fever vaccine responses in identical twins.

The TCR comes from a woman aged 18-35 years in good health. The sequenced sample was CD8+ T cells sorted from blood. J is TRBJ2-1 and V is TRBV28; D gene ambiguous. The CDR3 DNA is TGTGCCAGCAGTTGGTCGGGTGAGCAGTTCTTC. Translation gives CASSWSGEQFF.